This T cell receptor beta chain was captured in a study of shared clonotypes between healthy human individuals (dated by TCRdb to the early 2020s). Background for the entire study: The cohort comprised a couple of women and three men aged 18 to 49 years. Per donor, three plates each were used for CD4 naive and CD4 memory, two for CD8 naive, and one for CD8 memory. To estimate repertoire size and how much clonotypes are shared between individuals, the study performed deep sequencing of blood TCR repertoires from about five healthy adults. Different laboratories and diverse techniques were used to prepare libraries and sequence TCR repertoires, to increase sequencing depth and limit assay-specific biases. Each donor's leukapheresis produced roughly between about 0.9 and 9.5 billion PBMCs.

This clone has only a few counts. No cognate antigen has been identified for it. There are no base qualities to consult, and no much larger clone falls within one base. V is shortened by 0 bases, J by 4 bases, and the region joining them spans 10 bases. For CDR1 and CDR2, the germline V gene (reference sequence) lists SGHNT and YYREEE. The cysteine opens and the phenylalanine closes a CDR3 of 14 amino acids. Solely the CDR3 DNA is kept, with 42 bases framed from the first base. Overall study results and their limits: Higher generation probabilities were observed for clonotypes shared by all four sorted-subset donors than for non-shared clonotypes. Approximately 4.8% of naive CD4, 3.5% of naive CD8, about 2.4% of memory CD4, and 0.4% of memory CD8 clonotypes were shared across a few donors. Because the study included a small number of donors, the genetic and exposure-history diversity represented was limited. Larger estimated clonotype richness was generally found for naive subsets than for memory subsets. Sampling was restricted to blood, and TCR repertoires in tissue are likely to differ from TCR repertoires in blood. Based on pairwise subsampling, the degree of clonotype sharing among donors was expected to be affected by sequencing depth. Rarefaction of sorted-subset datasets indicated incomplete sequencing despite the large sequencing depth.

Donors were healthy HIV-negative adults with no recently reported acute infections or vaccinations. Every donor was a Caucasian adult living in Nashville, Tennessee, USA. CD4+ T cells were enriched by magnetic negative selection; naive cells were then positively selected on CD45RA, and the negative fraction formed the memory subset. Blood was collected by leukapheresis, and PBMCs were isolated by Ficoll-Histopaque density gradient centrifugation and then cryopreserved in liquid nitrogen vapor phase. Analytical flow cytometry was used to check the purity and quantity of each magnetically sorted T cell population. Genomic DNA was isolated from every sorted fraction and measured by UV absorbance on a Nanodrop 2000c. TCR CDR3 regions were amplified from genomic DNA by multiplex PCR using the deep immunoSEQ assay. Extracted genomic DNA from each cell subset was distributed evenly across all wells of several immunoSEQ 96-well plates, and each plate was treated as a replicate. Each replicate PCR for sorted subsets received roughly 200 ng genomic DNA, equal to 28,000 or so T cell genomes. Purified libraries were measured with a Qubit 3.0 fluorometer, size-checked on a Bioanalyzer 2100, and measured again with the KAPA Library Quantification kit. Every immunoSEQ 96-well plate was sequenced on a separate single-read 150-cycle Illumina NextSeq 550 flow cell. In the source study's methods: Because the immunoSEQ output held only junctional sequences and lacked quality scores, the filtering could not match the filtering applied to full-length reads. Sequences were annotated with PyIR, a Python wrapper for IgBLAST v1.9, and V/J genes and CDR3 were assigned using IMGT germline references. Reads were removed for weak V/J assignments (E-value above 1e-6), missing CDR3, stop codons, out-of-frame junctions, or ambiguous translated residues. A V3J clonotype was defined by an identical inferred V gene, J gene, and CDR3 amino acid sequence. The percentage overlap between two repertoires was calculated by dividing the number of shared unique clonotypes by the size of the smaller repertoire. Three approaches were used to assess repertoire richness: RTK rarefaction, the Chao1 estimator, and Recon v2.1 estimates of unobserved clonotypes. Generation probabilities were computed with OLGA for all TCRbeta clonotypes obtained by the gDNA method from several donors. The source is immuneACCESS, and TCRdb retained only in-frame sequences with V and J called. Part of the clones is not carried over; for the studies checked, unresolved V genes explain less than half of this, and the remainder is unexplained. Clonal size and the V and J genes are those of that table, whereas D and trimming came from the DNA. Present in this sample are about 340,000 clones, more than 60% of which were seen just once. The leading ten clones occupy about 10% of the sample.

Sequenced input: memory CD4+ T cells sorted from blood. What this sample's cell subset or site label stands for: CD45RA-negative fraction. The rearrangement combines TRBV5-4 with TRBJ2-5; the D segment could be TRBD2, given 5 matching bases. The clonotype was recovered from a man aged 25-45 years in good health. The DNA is TGTGCCAGCAGCTTGGGGCAGCGGCGAGAGACCCAGTACTTC. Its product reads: CASSLGQRRETQYF.